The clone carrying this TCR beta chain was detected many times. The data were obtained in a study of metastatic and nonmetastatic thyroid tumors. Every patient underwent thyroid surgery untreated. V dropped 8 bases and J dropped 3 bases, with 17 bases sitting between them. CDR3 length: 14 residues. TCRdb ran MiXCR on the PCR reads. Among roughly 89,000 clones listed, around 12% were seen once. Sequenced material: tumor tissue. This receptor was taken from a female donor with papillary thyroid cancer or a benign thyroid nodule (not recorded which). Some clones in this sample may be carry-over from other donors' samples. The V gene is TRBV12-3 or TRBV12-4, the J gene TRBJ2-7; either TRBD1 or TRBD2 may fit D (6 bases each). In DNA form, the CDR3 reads TGTGCCAGCGGCAGGGGACTCGTGATCTACGAGCAGTACTTC. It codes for CASGRGLVIYEQYF.